These 30 T cell receptor beta chains were sequenced from one sample in a study of CXCR3-negative and CXCR3-positive naive CD8 T cells. Study-level results: CXCR3-positive naive cells carried more hydrophobic TRB CDR3s than CXCR3-negative naive cells did.

Through 5' RACE with UMI labels, the TRB cDNA libraries were prepared. One entry per CDR3 protein, without DNA, is what TCRdb gives after re-calling the 5' RACE reads. Reported are roughly 120,000 distinct CDR3 sequences; the ten largest clones contain approximately 0.54%. No antigen is known for these receptors. The sample consisted of naive CXCR3+ CD8+ T cells from blood. Subset defined: CD45RO-CCR7+CD27+CD95- naive CD8+ T cells expressing CXCR3 (TNR3+). The receptors here all came from a human donor in good health. Some clones in this sample may be carry-over from other donors' samples.

The chain is built from TRBV11-2 and TRBJ1-1; with no DNA, the TCRdb D assignment of TRBD1 cannot be verified. The germline V gene encodes CDR1 SGHAT and CDR2 FQNNGV. The CDR3 length is 16 residues. The CDR3 here is CASSFGWTGESTEAFF.

CDR3 residues: CASSNTGFSYNEQFF. This rearrangement joins TRBV7-9 to TRBJ2-1; without DNA, the TCRdb call of TRBD1 cannot be checked. Germline-derived CDR1 and CDR2 are SEHNR and FQNEAQ (reference sequence). There are 15 residues in the CDR3.

The chain carries TRBV19 and TRBJ1-1. The CDR3 sequence is 15 residues long. Germline V gene data show CDR1 as LNHDA and CDR2 as SQIVND (reference sequence). The CDR3 loop reads CASSEARGRNTEAFF.

This chain joins TRBV27 and TRBJ2-7. The CDR3 contains 14 residues. Germline CDR1 reads MNHEY; CDR2 reads SMNVEV (reference sequence). CDR3 region: CASSLSGSSYEQYF.

V usage is TRBV11-2 and J usage is TRBJ2-1; the D gene TCRdb calls, TRBD1, cannot be checked with no DNA. Germline V CDR1 and CDR2: SGHAT, FQNNGV. This CDR3 has 14 amino acids. Here the CDR3 reads CASRRAGYQDEQFF.

V is TRBV19 and J is TRBJ1-1; TCRdb calls TRBD1, which cannot be checked without DNA. Germline V CDR1 and CDR2: LNHDA, SQIVND (reference sequence). This CDR3 has 12 residues. CDR3 sequence reads: CASRPPGTEAFF.

This sequence joins TRBV13 and TRBJ1-1; TCRdb's D call, TRBD1, is unchecked because there is no DNA. The CDR3 consists of 13 residues. CDR1 is PRHDT and CDR2 is FYEKMQ in the germline V gene (reference sequence). This CDR3 reads CASSPSGRYEAFF.

The chain couples TRBV24-1 to TRBJ2-3; TCRdb outputs TRBD2, but without DNA this stays unchecked. Looked up from germline, CDR1 is KGHDR and CDR2 is SFDVKD. The CDR3 runs to 15 residues. CDR3 region: CATSDLSTGRDTQYF.

V gene TRBV9 combines with J gene TRBJ2-1; TCRdb indicates TRBD1, and absent DNA this call remains unverified. CDR1 and CDR2 (germline): SGDLS, YYNGEE. The CDR3 length is 15 residues. CDR3 region: CASSSDRGPYNEQFF.

This chain joins TRBV14 and TRBJ2-1; the TCRdb D gene call, TRBD1, has no DNA to confirm it. Germline values: CDR1 SGHDN, CDR2 FVKESK. The CDR3 sequence is 13 residues long. CDR3: CASSQRWGTAQFF.

The chain is built from TRBV14 and TRBJ2-7; the D gene TCRdb calls, TRBD1, cannot be checked with no DNA. CDR3 size: 13 residues. Germline V gives CDR1 SGHDN, CDR2 FVKESK. The CDR3 spells CASKGIGAYEQYF.

The chain employs TRBV20-1 and TRBJ2-5; TCRdb gives TRBD1 as the D gene, but with no DNA this cannot be confirmed. CDR1 is DFQATT and CDR2 is SNEGSKA in the germline V gene (reference sequence). The CDR3 has 15 amino acids. The CDR3 reads CSARAPRDRAETQYF.

V usage is TRBV6-4 and J usage is TRBJ2-3; no DNA is available, so the TRBD2 call from TCRdb remains unchecked. The CDR3 loop spans 16 amino acids. Per the germline V gene, CDR1 is MRHNA and CDR2 is SNTAGT. CDR3 sequence: CASSPGLAGVGDTQYF.

The chain uses TRBV6-1 and TRBJ1-1; TCRdb designates TRBD1, a call that cannot be tested without DNA. Per the germline V gene, CDR1 is MNHNS and CDR2 is SASEGT. This CDR3 spans 15 amino acids. This CDR3 reads CASSAPGQSRGPAFF.

The gene calls are TRBV12-3 or TRBV12-4 and TRBJ2-5; TCRdb lists TRBD1, though no DNA is available to test this call. This CDR3 has 13 amino acids. CDR3 residues: CASSLDRGETQYF.

The rearrangement links TRBV5-6 to TRBJ1-2; TCRdb's D call, TRBD1, is unchecked because there is no DNA. CDR3 length: 13 amino acids. Germline CDR1 SGHDT, CDR2 YYEEEE. CDR3 sequence reads: CASSLGGPNGYTF.

The chain uses TRBV2 and TRBJ2-7; the D call from TCRdb, TRBD2, cannot be confirmed without DNA. Germline CDR1 SNHLY, CDR2 FYNNEI. This CDR3 has 16 residues. The chain's CDR3 is CASSEGGTSGAYEQYF.

The CDR3: CASSLTDHYEQYF. This sequence joins TRBV12-3 or TRBV12-4 and TRBJ2-7. CDR3 length: 13 amino acids.

This chain connects TRBV11-3 to TRBJ2-5. This CDR3 region has 14 residues. Germline CDR1 is SGHNT and CDR2 is YENEEA. The CDR3 loop reads CASSSRDQEETQYF.

The chain is built from TRBV6-6 and TRBJ2-7. CDR3 size: 14 residues. Per the germline V gene, CDR1 is MNHNY and CDR2 is SVGAGI (reference sequence). The CDR3 sequence is CASSLSETYYEQYF.

This sequence joins TRBV7-6 and TRBJ1-1; TCRdb selects TRBD1, and the lack of DNA leaves this call unchecked. The CDR3 loop spans 15 amino acids. Germline-derived CDR1 and CDR2 are SGHVS and FNYEAQ. CDR3 sequence: CASSHSGGMNTEAFF.

The rearrangement uses TRBV29-1 and TRBJ2-7. The V gene's germline CDR1 is SQVTM and CDR2 ANQGSEA. The CDR3 is made up of 13 amino acids. CDR3 loop: CSVELRDSYERYF.

The V gene is TRBV29-1, the J gene TRBJ1-2. The CDR3 sequence is 12 residues long. Germline values: CDR1 SQVTM, CDR2 ANQGSEA. CDR3 protein: CSVKSLNYGYTF.

The chain links TRBV28 to TRBJ1-1. The length of the CDR3 is 11 residues. Germline-derived CDR1 and CDR2 are MDHEN and SYDVKM. CDR3 loop: CASSWETEAFF. Supplemented by reference TRBV28 and TRBJ1-1, the full variable domain reads DVKVTQSSRYLVKRTGEKVFLECVQDMDHENMFWYRQDPGLGLRLIYFSYDVKMKEKGDIPEGYSVSREKKERFSLILESASTNQTSMYLCASSWETEAFFGQGTRLTVV.

The J gene is TRBJ2-1, the V gene TRBV7-3; lacking DNA, the TRBD2 call made by TCRdb goes unchecked. The CDR3 contains 13 residues. Per germline, CDR1 SGHTA and CDR2 FQGTGA. The CDR3 here is CASSLMGGSEQFF.

The chain links TRBV28 to TRBJ1-2; TCRdb designates TRBD1, a call that cannot be tested without DNA. The CDR3 loop spans 16 amino acids. The germline V gene has CDR1 MDHEN and CDR2 SYDVKM. CDR3 amino acids: CASSFPEATALYGYTF.

The chain couples TRBV12-3 or TRBV12-4 to TRBJ2-2. The CDR3 sequence is 14 residues long. The CDR3 is CASSLSVNTGELFF.

The chain employs TRBV29-1 and TRBJ2-3. Germline CDR1 is SQVTM and CDR2 is ANQGSEA. The CDR3 spans 12 residues. The CDR3: CSVVYGTDTQYF.

J is TRBJ2-3 and V is TRBV10-3; the TCRdb call, TRBD1, lacks DNA for checking. The germline gives CDR1 ENHRY, CDR2 SYGVKD. This CDR3 comprises 14 residues. The CDR3 spells CAKPGQGISDTQYF.

V and J are TRBV20-1 and TRBJ1-1. Germline V lookup: CDR1 DFQATT, CDR2 SNEGSKA (reference sequence). The CDR3 runs to 14 residues. This CDR3 reads CSARDTGLNTEAFF.